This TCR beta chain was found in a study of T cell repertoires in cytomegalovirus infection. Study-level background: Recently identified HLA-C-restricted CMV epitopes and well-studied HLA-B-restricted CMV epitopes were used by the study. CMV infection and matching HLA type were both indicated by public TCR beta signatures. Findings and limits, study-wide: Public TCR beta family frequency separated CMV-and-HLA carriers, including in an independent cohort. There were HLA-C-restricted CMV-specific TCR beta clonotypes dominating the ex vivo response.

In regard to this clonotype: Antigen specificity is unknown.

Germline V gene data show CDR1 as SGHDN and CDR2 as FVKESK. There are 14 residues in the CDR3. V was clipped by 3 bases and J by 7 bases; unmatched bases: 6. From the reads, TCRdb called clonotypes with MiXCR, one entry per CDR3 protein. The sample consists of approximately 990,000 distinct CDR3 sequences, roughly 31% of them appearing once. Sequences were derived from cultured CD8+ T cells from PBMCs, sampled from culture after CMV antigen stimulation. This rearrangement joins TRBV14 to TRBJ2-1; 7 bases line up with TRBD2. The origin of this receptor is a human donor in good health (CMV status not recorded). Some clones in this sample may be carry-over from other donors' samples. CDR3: CASSQYEGGNEQFF. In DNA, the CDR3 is TGTGCCAGCAGCCAGTACGAGGGAGGGAATGAGCAGTTCTTC.